The present entry profiles one T cell receptor (beta chain) with its context. This clonotype was counted a few times. What this receptor recognizes is not known. No much larger clone exists at a distance of one base, and base qualities are not known. These data are taken from a study of CD8 T cells in ankylosing spondylitis (dated by TCRdb to 2016 to 2017). Some background on the complete study: T cell receptor beta repertoires were profiled in healthy donors and ankylosing spondylitis patients so that disease-linked TCR variants could be found. The whole study cohort included 85 to 120 healthy donors and 25 or so ankylosing spondylitis patients. Peripheral blood was sampled, and synovial fluid was also collected from ankylosing spondylitis patients.

Reads for this sample came from an Illumina HiSeq 2500. Quantitative 5'-RACE with molecular barcodes was the method used to prepare the TCR beta libraries. Under the source paper's analysis protocol: A new computational method based on a probabilistic model of VDJ rearrangement was used to identify disease-linked TCR variants. Through fastp at Q25 and MiXCR, TCRdb rebuilt clones from the public reads, retaining in-frame beta chains. Duplicate CDR3 protein sequences are folded into a single record with the most common DNA and genes. The V and J calls come from TCRdb's annotation, not from the publication. For this sample there are about 64,000 distinct CDR3 sequences; around 6.4% appear just once. The ten largest clones capture approximately 5% of the sample. For each ankylosing spondylitis patient, the synovial fluid sample was matched to a blood sample from that same patient. Here is what the overall study found, with its caveats: The disease-linked clones were reported to be significantly enriched in matched synovial fluid samples from ankylosing spondylitis patients. Some motif variants had previously been reported in the synovial fluid and blood of reactive arthritis patients, which suggests shared mechanisms of disease initiation. A CD8+ phenotype was shown by the disease-linked clones, which were found at relatively low frequencies in peripheral blood. A TCR beta motif of about eight highly homologous amino acid variants appeared characteristic of blood from ankylosing spondylitis patients.

The CDR3 runs 16 residues from the cysteine to the phenylalanine. Of the read, only the CDR3 DNA is kept; its 48 bases are in frame from base 1. V trim: 0 bases; J trim: 8 bases; unmatched bases: 10. The germline V gene supplies CDR1 LGHNA and CDR2 YNFKEQ. The sequenced sample was synovial fluid, either unsorted or a sorted T cell fraction (not recorded which). The receptor's source is a male donor with ankylosing spondylitis. This chain joins TRBV4-2 to TRBJ2-1; TRBD2 fits 7 bases in the junction. The CDR3 has the sequence CASSQEGRAIVDEQFF. The DNA reads as follows: TGTGCCAGCAGCCAAGAGGGGAGGGCCATCGTGGATGAGCAGTTCTTC.